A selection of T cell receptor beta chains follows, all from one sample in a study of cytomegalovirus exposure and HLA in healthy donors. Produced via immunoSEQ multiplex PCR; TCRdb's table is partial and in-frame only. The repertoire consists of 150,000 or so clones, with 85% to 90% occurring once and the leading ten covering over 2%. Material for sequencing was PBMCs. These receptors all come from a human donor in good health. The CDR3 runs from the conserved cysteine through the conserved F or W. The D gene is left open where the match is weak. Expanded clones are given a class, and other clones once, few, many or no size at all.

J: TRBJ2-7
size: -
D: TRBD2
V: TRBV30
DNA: TGTGCCTGGACTAGCGGGAGGGGACCCTCCTACGAGCAGTACTTC
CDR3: CAWTSGRGPSYEQYF

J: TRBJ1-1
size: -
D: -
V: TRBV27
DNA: TGTGCCAGCAGTTTGCTGACAGGCTACACTGAAGCTTTCTTT
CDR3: CASSLLTGYTEAFF

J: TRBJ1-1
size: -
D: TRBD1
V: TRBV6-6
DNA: TGTGCCAGTAAATTAAACAGGGGCGACACTGAAGCTTTCTTT
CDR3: CASKLNRGDTEAFF

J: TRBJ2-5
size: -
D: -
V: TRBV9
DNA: TGTGCCAGCAGCGTAGGTACTAAAACGCAAGAGACCCAGTACTTC
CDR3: CASSVGTKTQETQYF

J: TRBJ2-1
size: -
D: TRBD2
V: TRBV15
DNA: TGTGCCACCAGCAGAGATGGGTCGCTAGCGGGAGTATTCAATGAGCAGTTCTTC
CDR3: CATSRDGSLAGVFNEQFF

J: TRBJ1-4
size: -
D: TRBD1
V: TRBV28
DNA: TGTGCCAGCACTGGACAGGGAGGATCAACTAATGAAAAACTGTTTTTT
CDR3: CASTGQGGSTNEKLFF

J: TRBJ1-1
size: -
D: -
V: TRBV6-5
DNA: TGTGCCAGCAGTTACAGGACGCGGACGGGGGACACTGAAGCTTTCTTT
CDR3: CASSYRTRTGDTEAFF

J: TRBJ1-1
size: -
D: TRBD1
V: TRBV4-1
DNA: TGCGCCAGCAGCCCGACAGGGGTTGACACTGAAGCTTTCTTT
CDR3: CASSPTGVDTEAFF

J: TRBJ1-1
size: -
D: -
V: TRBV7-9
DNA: TGTGCCAGCAGCTTCTGGGCCTGGCTTTACGTGGGCACTGAAGCTTTCTTT
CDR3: CASSFWAWLYVGTEAFF

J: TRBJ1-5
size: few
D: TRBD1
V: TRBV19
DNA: TGTGCCAGTAGTCGGGCAGGGGGAAATAGCAATCAGCCCCAGCATTTT
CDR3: CASSRAGGNSNQPQHF

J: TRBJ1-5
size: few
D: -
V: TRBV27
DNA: TGTGCCAGCAGTTCATTCGGTAATCAGCCCCAGCATTTT
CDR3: CASSSFGNQPQHF

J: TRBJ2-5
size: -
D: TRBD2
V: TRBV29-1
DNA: TGCAGCGTCGGGACTAGCGGGAGGGGGATGGCGACCCAGTACTTC
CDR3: CSVGTSGRGMATQYF

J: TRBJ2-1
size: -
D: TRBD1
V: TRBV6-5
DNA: TGTGCCAGCAGTTACTGGACAGGCCGGGACAGTGATGAGCAGTTCTTC
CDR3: CASSYWTGRDSDEQFF

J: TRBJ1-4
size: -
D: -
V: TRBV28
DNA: TGTGCCAGCAGTTCCGCCGGAAGGGAGAAACTGTTTTTT
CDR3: CASSSAGREKLFF

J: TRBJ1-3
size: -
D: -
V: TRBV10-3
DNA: TGTGCCATCAGTGCCGGACAAACGAACTCTGGAAACACCATATATTTT
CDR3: CAISAGQTNSGNTIYF

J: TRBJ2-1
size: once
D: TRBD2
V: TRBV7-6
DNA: TGTGCCAGCAGCTTTCCCATAGCGGGAGGATCCTACAATGAGCAGTTCTTC
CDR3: CASSFPIAGGSYNEQFF

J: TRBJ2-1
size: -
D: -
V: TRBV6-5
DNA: TGTGCCAGCAGAGGACTCCAGACCCACAATGAGCAGTTCTTC
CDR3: CASRGLQTHNEQFF

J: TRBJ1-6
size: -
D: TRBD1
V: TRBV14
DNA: TGTGCCAGCAGCCAGGGACAGGGTAGTTCACCCCTCCACTTT
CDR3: CASSQGQGSSPLHF